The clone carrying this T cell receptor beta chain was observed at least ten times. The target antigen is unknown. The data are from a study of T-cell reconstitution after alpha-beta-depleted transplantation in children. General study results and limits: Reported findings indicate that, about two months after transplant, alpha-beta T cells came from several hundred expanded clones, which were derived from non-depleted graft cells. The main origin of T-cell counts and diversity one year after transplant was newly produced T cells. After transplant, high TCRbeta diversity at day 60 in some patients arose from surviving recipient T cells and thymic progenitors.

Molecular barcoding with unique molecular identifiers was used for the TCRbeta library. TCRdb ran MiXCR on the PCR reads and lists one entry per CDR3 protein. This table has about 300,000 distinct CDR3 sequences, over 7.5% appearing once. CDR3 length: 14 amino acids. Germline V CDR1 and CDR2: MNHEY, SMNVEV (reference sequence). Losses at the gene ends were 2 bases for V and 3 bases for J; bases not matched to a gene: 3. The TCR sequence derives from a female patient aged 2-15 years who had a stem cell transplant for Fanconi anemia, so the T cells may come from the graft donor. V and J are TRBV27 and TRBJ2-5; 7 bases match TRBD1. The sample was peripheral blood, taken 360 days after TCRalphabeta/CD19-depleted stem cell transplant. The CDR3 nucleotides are TGTGCCAGCAGTTTACGGGACAGTGAAGAGACCCAGTACTTC. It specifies CASSLRDSEETQYF.